This TCR beta chain was captured by sequencing in a study of CD8+CD57+ T cells in acquired aplastic anemia. The CDR3 runs to 15 residues. V dropped 4 bases and J dropped 3; count of bases not matched to a gene: 7. Germline V gene data show CDR1 as MNHEY and CDR2 as SVGAGI. This clonotype appeared many times. Researchers used genomic DNA as the template to profile TCR beta VDJ and CDR3. TCRdb reprocessed the reads via MiXCR and lists one record per CDR3 protein. Among 50,000 to 70,000 distinct CDR3 sequences, over 45% were seen once, and the ten largest hold under 3%. The sample consisted of sorted CD4+, CD8+, or CD8+CD57+ T cells (not recorded which) from PBMCs. The V and J genes are TRBV6-5 and TRBJ1-2; 8 positions match TRBD1. This sequence was found in a human donor in good health, serving as a control. CDR3 sequence reads: CASSSPGQAYYGYTF. CDR3 DNA sequence: TGTGCCAGCAGTTCTCCGGGACAGGCGTACTATGGCTACACCTTC.